Below, 25 T cell receptor beta chains from the same sample are listed, as sequenced in a study of T cells in Graves' hyperthyroidism and ophthalmopathy. The CDR3 regions of TCR beta were amplified from RNA transcripts. HTBI primers were the set used in a first-round RT-PCR of the TCR CDR3. One entry per CDR3 protein, called by TCRdb with MiXCR from the multiplex PCR reads. This table holds some 350,000 distinct CDR3 sequences, more than 20% found once. Sequenced sample: blood. These TCRs come from a man in his forties or fifties with Graves' hyperthyroidism.

J is TRBJ2-2 and V is TRBV5-1; 9 nucleotides line up with TRBD1. Germline V gene sequence: CDR1 SGHRS, CDR2 YFSETQ. CDR3 length: 16 residues. V trimming: 3 bases; J trimming: 4 bases; junction bases outside the gene matches: 7. The CDR3 DNA is TGCGCCAGCAGCTGGAGGACAGGGGTCGGCACCGGGGAGCTGTTTTTT. This encodes CASSWRTGVGTGELFF.

The chain uses TRBV20-1 and TRBJ2-1, with 11 bases lining up with TRBD2. The CDR3 runs 15 residues. With V trimmed by 5 bases and J by 3 bases, 6 bases remained unmatched. CDR1 is DFQATT and CDR2 is SNEGSKA in the germline V gene (reference sequence). In DNA, the CDR3 is TGCAGTGCTTTACCGGGACTAGCGGTCTACAATGAGCAGTTCTTC. Amino acids: CSALPGLAVYNEQFF.

This clonotype was recorded a few times. In DNA, the CDR3 is TGTGCCAGCAGTGAAGTCGGACAGAGGGCCGGTGGCTACACCTTC. It encodes CASSEVGQRAGGYTF. The V call is TRBV2, the J call TRBJ1-2, with D tentatively TRBD1 (6 bases). This CDR3 has 15 residues. CDR1 is SNHLY and CDR2 is FYNNEI in the germline V gene. Trimming removed 1 base from V and 7 bases from J, with 16 bases in between.

This clonotype was seen more than once but under ten times. V is TRBV4-1 and J is TRBJ1-1; D is possibly TRBD1 (6 bases). Germline assignment: CDR1 MGHRA and CDR2 YSYEKL. Trimming left V 0 bases short and J 0 bases short, with 11 bases between. This CDR3 has 16 residues. In nucleotides, the CDR3 is TGCGCCAGCAGCCAAGACCCAGGGGAGATGAACACTGAAGCTTTCTTT. This gives the protein CASSQDPGEMNTEAFF.

The chain uses TRBV10-2 and TRBJ1-1, with 7 positions matching TRBD1. V lost 3 bases to trimming and J lost 4 bases; unmatched junction nucleotides: 5. The length of the CDR3 is 14 residues. CDR1 WSHSY and CDR2 SAAADI come from the germline V gene. The CDR3 sequence is CASSDGQGVTEAFF. CDR3 sequence (DNA): TGCGCCAGCAGTGATGGGCAGGGGGTCACTGAAGCTTTCTTT.

This chain links TRBV7-9 with TRBJ2-7; D remains ambiguous. Germline V CDR1 and CDR2: SEHNR, FQNEAQ (reference sequence). The CDR3 extends over 14 amino acids. The V end was cut by 0 bases, the J end by 2 bases, with 8 bases between. DNA of the CDR3: TGTGCCAGCAGCTTAGCAAGGTTTCCCTACGAGCAGTACTTC. As protein: CASSLARFPYEQYF.

About this clonotype: One end of the junction fails to match germline, which may point to a read error. The rearrangement links TRBV7-8 to TRBJ2-5, with 11 bases aligning to TRBD1. The germline CDR1 and CDR2 sequences are SGHVS and FQNEAQ. CDR3 length: 19 residues. CDR3 sequence (DNA): TGCGCCAGCAGCCAGGAGGGACAGGGGGGATATGGATACCAAGAGACCCAGTACTTC. Translation: CASSQEGQGGYGYQETQYF.

This clonotype has at least ten counts. The chain has TRBV12-3 or TRBV12-4 and TRBJ2-3; maybe TRBD2 (7 bases). V dropped 5 bases and J dropped 2 bases, with 17 bases sitting between them. The CDR3 is made up of 16 amino acids. Written as DNA, the CDR3 is TGTGCCAGCAGTCATAGGGGGGGCTCCTCCACAGATACGCAGTATTTT. This sequence encodes CASSHRGGSSTDTQYF.

This clonotype has only a few counts. The chain employs TRBV2 and TRBJ2-2; TRBD2 is a possible D gene (6 bases). Germline V CDR1 and CDR2: SNHLY, FYNNEI. The CDR3 is 17 residues long. V lost 3 bases, J lost 1 base, and 15 bases lay in between. CDR3 residues: CASSDPLSGENTGELFF. CDR3 DNA sequence: TGTGCCAGCAGTGACCCCTTATCGGGAGAGAACACCGGGGAGCTGTTTTTT.

The chain joins TRBV11-2 to TRBJ2-3; 7 bases fit TRBD2. With V trimmed by 3 bases and J by 6 bases, 9 bases remained unmatched. Per germline, CDR1 SGHAT and CDR2 FQNNGV. This CDR3 region has 15 residues. Written as DNA, the CDR3 is TGTGCCAGCAGCTTGCGGGGGTCAGAATGGGATACGCAGTATTTT. Protein product: CASSLRGSEWDTQYF.

This clonotype occurred once. The rearrangement uses TRBV12-3 or TRBV12-4 and TRBJ2-3; 10 bases match TRBD2. The CDR3 contains 15 residues. Trimming removed 7 bases from V and 5 bases from J; junction bases left unmatched: 9. The CDR3 sequence is CASIASGRALDTQYF. CDR3 sequence (DNA): TGTGCCAGCATAGCAAGCGGGAGGGCCTTAGATACGCAGTATTTT.

J is TRBJ2-7 and V is TRBV6-2 or TRBV6-3; D might be TRBD1 (5 bases). CDR1 and CDR2 (germline): MNHEY, SVGEGT. This CDR3 region has 14 residues. V gave up 10 bases and J gave up 4 bases, with 20 bases separating them. The CDR3 loop is CATARGPGFYEQYF. CDR3 in DNA: TGTGCCACGGCAAGGGGTCCGGGTTTTTACGAGCAGTACTTC.

The chain links TRBV10-1 to TRBJ2-1, with D perhaps matching TRBD2 (5 bases). Trimming cost V 3 bases and J 3 bases, with 6 bases left between them. CDR1 is WNHNN and CDR2 is SYGVQD in the germline V gene (reference sequence). This CDR3 is built from 13 residues. The DNA of the CDR3 is TGCGCCAGCAGTGAAGGGAGCTACAATGAGCAGTTCTTC. It encodes CASSEGSYNEQFF.

This clonotype was seen a few times. The CDR3 DNA is TGTGCCAGTAGTATCGAACAGCTGAACACCGGGGAGCTGTTTTTT. Translated: CASSIEQLNTGELFF. The chain carries TRBV19 and TRBJ2-2; D ambiguous. Trimming removed 3 bases from V and 1 base from J, with 9 bases in between. Germline lookup yields CDR1 LNHDA and CDR2 SQIVND (reference sequence). The CDR3 spans 15 residues.

The chain uses TRBV20-1 and TRBJ1-4; D is undetermined. The germline V and J ends were trimmed by 2 bases and 0 bases, with 4 bases remaining between them. The CDR3 runs to 13 residues. The germline V gene has CDR1 DFQATT and CDR2 SNEGSKA (reference sequence). The CDR3 reads CSARQATNEKLFF. The CDR3 nucleotides read TGCAGTGCTAGACAGGCAACTAATGAAAAACTGTTTTTT.

In this sample, this clonotype turned up many times. This sequence joins TRBV2 and TRBJ2-7, with D perhaps TRBD2 (6 bases). This CDR3 spans 13 amino acids. V was clipped by 10 bases and J by 2 bases, with 15 bases between them. The V gene's germline CDR1 is SNHLY and CDR2 FYNNEI. CDR3: CATNSGNAYEQYF. CDR3 DNA: TGTGCCACTAATAGCGGAAACGCCTACGAGCAGTACTTC.

This clonotype was detected only a few times. The V gene is TRBV4-2, the J gene TRBJ1-4; maybe TRBD1 (5 bases). V was pared by 0 bases and J by 0 bases, with 17 bases between. Germline V CDR1 and CDR2: LGHNA, YNFKEQ. CDR3 length: 19 residues. The CDR3 sequence is CASSQDRQGNLATNEKLFF. CDR3 coding DNA: TGTGCCAGCAGCCAAGATCGGCAGGGCAACCTTGCAACTAATGAAAAACTGTTTTTT.

The chain uses TRBV29-1 and TRBJ2-7, with TRBD2 matching over 12 bases. The germline gives CDR1 SQVTM, CDR2 ANQGSEA. Losses at the gene ends were 6 bases for V and 6 bases for J; bases not matched to a gene: 9. The CDR3 contains 14 residues. The CDR3 sequence is CSVGRTSGMGEQYF. DNA for the CDR3: TGCAGCGTGGGCCGGACTAGCGGGATGGGCGAGCAGTACTTC.

This clonotype was counted between two and nine times. The rearrangement links TRBV29-1 to TRBJ1-1; TRBD1 agrees at 8 bases. This CDR3 contains 13 residues. The V gene end was trimmed by 5 bases and the J gene end by 5 bases; junction bases not matched to a gene: 7. Germline loops: CDR1 SQVTM, CDR2 ANQGSEA. DNA of the CDR3: TGCAGCGTTATGAGACAGGGGAAGACTGAAGCTTTCTTT. Its protein is CSVMRQGKTEAFF.

The chain couples TRBV19 to TRBJ2-5; no definite D call. Per germline, CDR1 LNHDA and CDR2 SQIVND (reference sequence). This CDR3 region has 15 residues. V gave up 1 base and J gave up 2 bases, with 11 bases separating them. This chain's CDR3 is CASSIGAGPQETQYF. In nucleotides, the CDR3 is TGTGCCAGTAGTATAGGGGCAGGCCCTCAAGAGACCCAGTACTTC.

DNA for the CDR3: TGTGCCAGCAGCCAAGATAGGAAACACGGAATGGGAAACACCATATATTTT. It codes for CASSQDRKHGMGNTIYF. The chain recombines TRBV3-1 with TRBJ1-3; no clear D. Trimming removed 0 bases from V and 4 bases from J, with 16 bases in between. Germline loops: CDR1 LGHDT, CDR2 YNNKEL (reference sequence). The CDR3 runs to 17 residues.

Comment on this clonotype: This may stem from a read error, because a much larger clone lies one nucleotide away. The V gene is TRBV2, the J gene TRBJ2-7; 8 bases are a match to TRBD1. The assigned J gene may be wrong: the sequence end matches TRBJ2-1 better. The CDR3 length is 14 residues. Germline V gene lookup returns CDR1 SNHLY and CDR2 FYNNEI. CDR3 bases: TGTGCCAGTGTCCTCGGACAGGGAAACTACGAGCAGTTCTTC. It encodes CASVLGQGNYEQFF.

The rearrangement uses TRBV10-3 and TRBJ2-5, with unresolved D. Trimming left V 2 bases short and J 2 bases short, with 6 bases between. The CDR3 extends over 13 amino acids. The germline gives CDR1 ENHRY, CDR2 SYGVKD. The CDR3 loop reads CAISENWQETQYF. The CDR3 bases are TGTGCCATCAGTGAGAACTGGCAAGAGACCCAGTACTTC.

The sample holds many counts of this clonotype. V is TRBV30 and J is TRBJ2-5, with a weak D call TRBD2 (6 bases). This CDR3 comprises 13 residues. V was clipped by 3 bases and J by 1 base, with 9 bases between them. Germline CDR1 is GTSNPN and CDR2 is SVGIG (reference sequence). The CDR3 DNA follows: TGTGCCTGGAGCGGAGGGCTCCAAGAGACCCAGTACTTC. Translated, it gives CAWSGGLQETQYF.

A note on this clonotype: Since a much larger clone is just one base distant, this may be a read error. The missing conserved phenylalanine or tryptophan at the end of this CDR3 makes a read error likely. The rearrangement joins TRBV7-2 to TRBJ1-1; no clear D. With 5 bases removed from V and 1 base from J, the gap between germline ends came to 14 bases. Germline V lookup: CDR1 SGHTA, CDR2 FQGNSA. This CDR3 contains 15 residues. CDR3 DNA: TGTGCCAGCAGCATCGCGCGCCTCTCGAACACTGAAGCTTTCCTT. Translation gives CASSIARLSNTEAFL.